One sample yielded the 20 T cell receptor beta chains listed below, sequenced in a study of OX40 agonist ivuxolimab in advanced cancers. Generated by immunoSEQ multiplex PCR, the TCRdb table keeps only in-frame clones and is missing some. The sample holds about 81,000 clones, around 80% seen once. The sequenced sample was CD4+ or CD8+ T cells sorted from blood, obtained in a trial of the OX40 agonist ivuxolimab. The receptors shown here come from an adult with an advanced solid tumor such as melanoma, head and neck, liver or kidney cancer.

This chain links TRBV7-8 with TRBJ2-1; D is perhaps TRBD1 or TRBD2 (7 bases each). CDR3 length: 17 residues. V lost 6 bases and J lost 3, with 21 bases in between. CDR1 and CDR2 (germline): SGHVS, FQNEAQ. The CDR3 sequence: CASSLQGGPGIYNEQFF. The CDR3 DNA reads TGTGCCAGCAGTTTGCAGGGGGGGCCGGGCATCTACAATGAGCAGTTCTTC.

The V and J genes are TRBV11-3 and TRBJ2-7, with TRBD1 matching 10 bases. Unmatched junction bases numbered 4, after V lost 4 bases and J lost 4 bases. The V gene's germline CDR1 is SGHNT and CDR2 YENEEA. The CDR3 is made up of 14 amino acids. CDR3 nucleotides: TGTGCCAGCAGCTCGAGGGACAGGGGTTACGAGCAGTACGTC. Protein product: CASSSRDRGYEQYV.

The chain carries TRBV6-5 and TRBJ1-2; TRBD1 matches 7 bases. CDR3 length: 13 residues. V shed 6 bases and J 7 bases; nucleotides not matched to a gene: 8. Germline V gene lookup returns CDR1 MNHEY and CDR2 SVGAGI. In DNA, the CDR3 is TGTGCCAGCAGGGCAGGGGGTAATTTTGGCTACACCTTC. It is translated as CASRAGGNFGYTF.

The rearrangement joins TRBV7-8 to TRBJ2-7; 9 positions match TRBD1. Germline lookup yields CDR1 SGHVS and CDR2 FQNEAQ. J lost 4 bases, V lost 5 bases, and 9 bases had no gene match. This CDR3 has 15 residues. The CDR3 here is CASSPGTGTIYEQYV. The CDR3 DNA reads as TGTGCCAGCAGCCCCGGGACAGGGACCATATACGAGCAGTACGTC.

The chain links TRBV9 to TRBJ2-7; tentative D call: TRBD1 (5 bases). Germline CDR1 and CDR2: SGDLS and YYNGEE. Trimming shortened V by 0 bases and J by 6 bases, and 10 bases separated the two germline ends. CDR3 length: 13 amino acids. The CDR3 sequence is CASSVGTLGEQYF. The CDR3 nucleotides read TGTGCCAGCAGCGTAGGGACACTTGGCGAGCAGTACTTC.

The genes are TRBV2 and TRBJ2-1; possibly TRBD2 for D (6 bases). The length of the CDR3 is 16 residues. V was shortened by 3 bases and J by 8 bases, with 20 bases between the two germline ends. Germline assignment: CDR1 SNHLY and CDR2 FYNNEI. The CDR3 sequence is CASSEVLATTGDEQFF. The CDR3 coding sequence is TGTGCCAGCAGTGAGGTCCTAGCGACTACCGGCGATGAGCAGTTCTTC. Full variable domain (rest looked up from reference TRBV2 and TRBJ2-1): EPEVTQTPSHQVTQMGQEVILRCVPISNHLYFYWYRQILGQKVEFLVSFYNNEISEKSEIFDDQFSVERPDGSNFTLKIRSTKLEDSAMYFCASSEVLATTGDEQFFGPGTRLTVL.

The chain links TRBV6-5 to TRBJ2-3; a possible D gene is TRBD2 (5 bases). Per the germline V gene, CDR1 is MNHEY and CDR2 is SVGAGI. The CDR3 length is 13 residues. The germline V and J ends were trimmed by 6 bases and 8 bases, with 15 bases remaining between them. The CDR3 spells CASSLTLRGTQYF. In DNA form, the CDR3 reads TGTGCCAGCAGCCTTACGCTCCGGGGTACGCAGTATTTT.

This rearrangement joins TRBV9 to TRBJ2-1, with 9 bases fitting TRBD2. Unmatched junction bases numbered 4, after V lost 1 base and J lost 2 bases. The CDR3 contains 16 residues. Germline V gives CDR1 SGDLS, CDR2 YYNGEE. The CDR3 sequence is CASSVSGRSTYNEQFF. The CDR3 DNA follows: TGTGCCAGCAGCGTAAGCGGGAGGTCCACCTACAATGAGCAGTTCTTC.

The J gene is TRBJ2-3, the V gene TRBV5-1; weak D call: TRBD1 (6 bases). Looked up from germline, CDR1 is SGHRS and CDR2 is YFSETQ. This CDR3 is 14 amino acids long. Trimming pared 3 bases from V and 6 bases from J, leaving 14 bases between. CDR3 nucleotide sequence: TGCGCCAGCAGCTCACAGGGTTTAGGGGATACGCAGTATTTT. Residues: CASSSQGLGDTQYF.

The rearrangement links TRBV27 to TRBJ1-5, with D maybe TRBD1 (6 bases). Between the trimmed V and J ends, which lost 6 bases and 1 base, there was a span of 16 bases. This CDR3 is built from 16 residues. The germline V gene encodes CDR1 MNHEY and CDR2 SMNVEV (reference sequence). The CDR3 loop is CASRKGGGFSNQPQHF. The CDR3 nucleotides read TGTGCCAGCAGAAAAGGGGGGGGATTCAGCAATCAGCCCCAGCATTTT.

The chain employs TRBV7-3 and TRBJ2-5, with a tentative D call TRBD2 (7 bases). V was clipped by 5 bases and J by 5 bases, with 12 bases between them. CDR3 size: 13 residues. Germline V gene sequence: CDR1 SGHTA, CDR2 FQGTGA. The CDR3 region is CASSPGGRETQYF. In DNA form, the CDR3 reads TGTGCCAGCAGCCCGGGGGGCCGGGAGACCCAGTACTTC. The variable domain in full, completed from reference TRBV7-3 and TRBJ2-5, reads GAGVSQTPSNKVTEKGKYVELRCDPISGHTALYWYRQSLGQGPEFLIYFQGTGAADDSGLPNDRFFAVRPEGSVSTLKIQRTERGDSAVYLCASSPGGRETQYFGPGTRLLVL.

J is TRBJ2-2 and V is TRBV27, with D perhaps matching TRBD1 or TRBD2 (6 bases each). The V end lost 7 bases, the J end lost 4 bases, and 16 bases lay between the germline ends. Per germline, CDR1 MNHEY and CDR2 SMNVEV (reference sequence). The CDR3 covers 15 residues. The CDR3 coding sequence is TGTGCCAGCACCCGAGGGGGGTCCGCCACCGGGGAGCTGTTTTTT. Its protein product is CASTRGGSATGELFF.

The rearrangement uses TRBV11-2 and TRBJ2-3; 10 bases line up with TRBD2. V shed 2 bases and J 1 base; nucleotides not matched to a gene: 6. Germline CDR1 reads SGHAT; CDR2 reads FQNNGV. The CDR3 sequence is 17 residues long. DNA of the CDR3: TGTGCCAGCAGCTTAAGTACACTAGCGGGGCGCACAGATACGCAGTATTTT. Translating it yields CASSLSTLAGRTDTQYF.

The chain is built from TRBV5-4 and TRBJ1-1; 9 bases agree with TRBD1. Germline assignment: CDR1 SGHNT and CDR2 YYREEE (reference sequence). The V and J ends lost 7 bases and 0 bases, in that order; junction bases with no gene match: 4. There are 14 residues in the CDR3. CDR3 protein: CASGDREMNTEAFF. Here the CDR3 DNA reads TGTGCCAGCGGGGACAGGGAGATGAACACTGAAGCTTTCTTT. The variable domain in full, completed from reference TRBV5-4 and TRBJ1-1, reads ETGVTQSPTHLIKTRGQQVTLRCSSQSGHNTVSWYQQALGQGPQFIFQYYREEENGRGNFPPRFSGLQFPNYSSELNVNALELDDSALYLCASGDREMNTEAFFGQGTRLTVV.

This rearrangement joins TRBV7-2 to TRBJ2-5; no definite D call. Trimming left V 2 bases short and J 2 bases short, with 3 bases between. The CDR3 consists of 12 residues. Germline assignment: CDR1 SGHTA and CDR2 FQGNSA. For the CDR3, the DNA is TGTGCCAGCAGCTTAAATCAAGAGACCCAGTACTTC. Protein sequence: CASSLNQETQYF.

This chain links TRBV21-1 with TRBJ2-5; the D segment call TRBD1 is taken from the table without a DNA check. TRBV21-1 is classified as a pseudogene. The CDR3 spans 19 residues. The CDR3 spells CASSERQGRSRGRRETQYF. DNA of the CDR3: TGTGCCAGCAGCGAAAGACAGGGGAGGTCACGAGGGCGGCGGGAGACCCAGTACTTC.

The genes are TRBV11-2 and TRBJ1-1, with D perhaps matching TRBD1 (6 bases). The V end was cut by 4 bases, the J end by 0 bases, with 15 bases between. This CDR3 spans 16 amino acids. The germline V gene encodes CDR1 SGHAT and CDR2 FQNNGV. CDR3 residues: CASSWSPGTLNTEAFF. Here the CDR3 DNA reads TGTGCCAGCAGCTGGAGTCCCGGGACACTGAACACTGAAGCTTTCTTT.

DNA of the CDR3: TGTGCCAGCAGCTTAGAGTATGGGGACAGAGGTAACTACAATGAGCAGTTCTTC. Its protein is CASSLEYGDRGNYNEQFF. The chain employs TRBV13 and TRBJ2-1; 7 bases fit TRBD1. V was clipped by 1 base and J by 3 bases; unmatched bases: 12. This CDR3 region has 18 residues. Germline V gene lookup returns CDR1 PRHDT and CDR2 FYEKMQ (reference sequence).

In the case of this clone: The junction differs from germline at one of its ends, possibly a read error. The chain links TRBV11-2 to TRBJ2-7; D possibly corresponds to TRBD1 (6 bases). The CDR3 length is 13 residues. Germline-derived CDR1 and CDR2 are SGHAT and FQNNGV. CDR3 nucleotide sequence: TGTGCCAGCAGCGCCCCTGGCGGTAAGGGGGTGAACTTC. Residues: CASSAPGGKGVNF. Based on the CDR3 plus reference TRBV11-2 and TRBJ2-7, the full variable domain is EAGVAQSPRYKIIEKRQSVAFWCNPISGHATLYWYQQILGQGPKLLIQFQNNGVVDDSQLPKDRFSAERLKGVDSTLKIQPAKLEDSAVYLCASSAPGGKGVNFGPGTRLTVT.

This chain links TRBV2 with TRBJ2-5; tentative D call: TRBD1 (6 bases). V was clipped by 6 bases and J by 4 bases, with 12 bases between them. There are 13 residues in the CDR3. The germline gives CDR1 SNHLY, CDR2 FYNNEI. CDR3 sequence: CASREQGLETQYF. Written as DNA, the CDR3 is TGTGCCAGCAGGGAACAGGGTTTAGAGACCCAGTACTTC.